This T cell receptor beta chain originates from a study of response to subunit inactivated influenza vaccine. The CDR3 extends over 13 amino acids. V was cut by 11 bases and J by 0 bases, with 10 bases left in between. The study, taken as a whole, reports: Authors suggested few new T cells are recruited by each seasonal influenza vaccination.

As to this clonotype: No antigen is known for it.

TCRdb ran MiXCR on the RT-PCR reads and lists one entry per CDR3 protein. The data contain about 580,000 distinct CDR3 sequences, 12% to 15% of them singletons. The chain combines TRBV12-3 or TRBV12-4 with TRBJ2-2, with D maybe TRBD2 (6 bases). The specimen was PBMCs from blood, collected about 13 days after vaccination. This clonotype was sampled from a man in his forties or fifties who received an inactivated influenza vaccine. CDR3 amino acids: CALEGANTGELFF. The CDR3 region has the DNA TGTGCCTTGGAGGGAGCGAACACCGGGGAGCTGTTTTTT.